This record concerns one T cell receptor (beta chain) sequence. Germline V lookup: CDR1 SGHRS, CDR2 YFSETQ. This CDR3 comprises 14 residues. Trimming removed 7 bases at V and 4 bases at J, with 18 bases between. PCR primers comprised 60 Vbeta and 13 Jbeta primers. Repertoires were generated with immunoSEQ multiplex PCR, while TCRdb's copy carries only in-frame clones and drops some. The sample includes roughly 120,000 clones, roughly 80% of them seen just once. This specimen comes from a study of cytomegalovirus exposure and HLA in healthy donors. The clonotype originates from a woman aged 40-49 years in good health and CMV-seronegative. Sequencing input: PBMCs. This chain joins TRBV5-1 and TRBJ2-7; D may be TRBD2 (5 bases). CDR3 coding DNA: TGCGCCAGCTACCGGACGGGGAAAACTTACGAGCAGTACTTC. It codes for CASYRTGKTYEQYF.